The clone carrying this T cell receptor beta chain was detected a few times. The authors prepared the TCRbeta library with unique molecular identifiers. TCRdb re-analysed the PCR reads in MiXCR, keeping a single row per CDR3 protein. The sample has 350,000 to 400,000 distinct CDR3 sequences; approximately 20% are singletons. The CDR3 has 11 residues. The V end lost 8 bases, the J end lost 4 bases, and 8 bases lay between the germline ends. Germline V gives CDR1 WSHSY, CDR2 SAAADI. The sample comes from a study of T-cell reconstitution after alpha-beta-depleted transplantation in children. This TCR came from a human donor who donated a stem cell graft to a child with acute myeloid leukemia. The sample was PBMCs from the stem cell graft donor, taken from the stem cell graft. J is TRBJ1-1 and V is TRBV10-2; no firm D call. CDR3 DNA sequence: TGCGCCAGCCTCCGGCTCACTGAAGCTTTCTTT. Translated, it gives CASLRLTEAFF.